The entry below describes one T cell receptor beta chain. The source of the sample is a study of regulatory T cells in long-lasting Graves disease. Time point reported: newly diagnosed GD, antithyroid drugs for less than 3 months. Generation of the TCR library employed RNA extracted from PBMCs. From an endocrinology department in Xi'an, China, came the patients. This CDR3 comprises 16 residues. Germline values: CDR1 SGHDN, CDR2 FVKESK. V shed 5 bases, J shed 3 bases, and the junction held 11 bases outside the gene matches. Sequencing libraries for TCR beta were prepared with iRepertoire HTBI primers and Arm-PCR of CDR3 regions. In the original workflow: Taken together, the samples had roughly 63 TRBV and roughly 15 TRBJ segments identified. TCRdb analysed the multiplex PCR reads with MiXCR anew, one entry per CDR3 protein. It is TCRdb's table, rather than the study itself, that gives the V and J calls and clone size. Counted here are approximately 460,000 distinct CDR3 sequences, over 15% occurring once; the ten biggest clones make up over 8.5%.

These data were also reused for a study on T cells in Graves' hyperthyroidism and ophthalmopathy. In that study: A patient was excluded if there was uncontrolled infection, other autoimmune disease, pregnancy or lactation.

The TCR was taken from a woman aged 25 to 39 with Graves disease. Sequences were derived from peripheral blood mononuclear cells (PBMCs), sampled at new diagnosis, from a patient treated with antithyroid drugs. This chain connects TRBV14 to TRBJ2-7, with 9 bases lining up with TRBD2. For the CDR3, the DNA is TGTGCCAGCAGCTTCCCAAAGCGGGGGGTGGTCTACGAGCAGTACTTC. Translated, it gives CASSFPKRGVVYEQYF.